The next 22 T cell receptor beta chains were all read from a single sample in a study of CD4 and CD8 cells across lung adenocarcinoma regions. TCRdb independently ran MiXCR on the PCR reads; one entry per CDR3 protein. The table lists approximately 16,000 distinct CDR3 sequences, around 50% of them singletons. Sequenced material: CD8+ T cells from the center of a lung tumor. The receptors here all came from a female donor with lung adenocarcinoma. The CD4 and CD8 labels of this study may be unreliable.

V gene TRBV6-1 combines with J gene TRBJ2-3; D gene ambiguous. Matching the DNA end better, TRBJ2-5 makes the J call doubtful. CDR1 and CDR2 (germline): MNHNS, SASEGT. The CDR3 totals 12 residues. The CDR3 is CASSFWQETQYF. The CDR3 DNA sequence: TGTGCCAGCTCATTTTGGCAAGAGACCCAGTACTTC.

This chain uses TRBV6-1 with TRBJ2-1, with 8 bases aligning to TRBD1. V shed 7 bases, J shed 10 bases, and the junction held 9 bases outside the gene matches. The CDR3 runs 13 residues. Germline loops: CDR1 MNHNS, CDR2 SASEGT. DNA of the CDR3: TGTGCCAGCAAAGGACAGGGATCCTACGAGCAGTTCTTC. It is translated as CASKGQGSYEQFF.

The DNA for the CDR3 is TGTGCCAGCAGCAGTCCGGGGACCCAGTACTTC. Its protein product is CASSSPGTQYF. The V gene is TRBV6-1, the J gene TRBJ2-5; D is uncertain. V was pared by 6 bases and J by 7 bases, with 9 bases between. CDR1 and CDR2 (germline): MNHNS, SASEGT. The CDR3 extends over 11 amino acids.

The rearrangement joins TRBV6-1 to TRBJ2-3; 11 nucleotides match TRBD2. Germline V CDR1 and CDR2: MNHNS, SASEGT. J was trimmed by 7 bases and V by 6 bases; bases with no gene match: 12. The CDR3 runs to 16 residues. CDR3 nucleotides: TGTGCCAGCAGGGGGGGACGACTAGCGGGACAGCATACGCAGTATTTT. It is translated as CASRGGRLAGQHTQYF.

Points on this clonotype: Relative to the germline gene, one junction end is altered; a read error may explain this. This chain joins TRBV25-1 and TRBJ2-6; no clear D gene. The CDR3 loop spans 14 amino acids. CDR1 is MGHDK, CDR2 SYGVNS, per germline. CDR3 amino acids: CASGEWAGSNVLTF. The CDR3 DNA sequence: TGTGCCAGCGGTGAATGGGCTGGGTCCAACGTGCTGACTTTC.

This clonotype turned up a few times. This chain links TRBV18 with TRBJ2-3; TRBD2 matches 11 bases. Germline lookup yields CDR1 KGHSH and CDR2 LQKENI. The CDR3 length is 16 residues. J lost 6 bases, V lost 3 bases, and 8 bases had no gene match. Here the CDR3 DNA reads TGTGCCAGCTCACCCCCGACTAGCGGGGTTGGCGATACGCAGTATTTT. This gives the protein CASSPPTSGVGDTQYF.

The chain carries TRBV10-1 and TRBJ2-5; 9 bases are a match to TRBD2. Germline lookup yields CDR1 WNHNN and CDR2 SYGVQD (reference sequence). V gave up 8 bases and J gave up 8 bases; unmatched junction bases: 21. The CDR3 runs 17 residues. CDR3 coding DNA: TGCGCCAGCTCCCAGGGGCTTGGTAGCGGGGGCCCAGATACCCAGTACTTC. The encoded protein is CASSQGLGSGGPDTQYF.

A single count supports this clonotype. An end of the junction does not agree with germline; a read error may underlie this. This chain uses TRBV10-2 with TRBJ2-5, with TRBD2 as a possible D gene (5 bases). The germline V gene has CDR1 WSHSY and CDR2 SAAADI. The CDR3 has 14 residues. CDR3 DNA: TGCGGCAGCAGTGAGCCGGGGTCCGAATACACCCAGTACTTC. Translation: CGSSEPGSEYTQYF.

As to this clonotype: An end of the junction does not agree with germline; a read error may underlie this. The chain links TRBV25-1 to TRBJ2-3; either TRBD1 or TRBD2 may fit D (6 bases each). Per germline, CDR1 MGHDK and CDR2 SYGVNS. The CDR3 consists of 16 residues. CDR3 bases: TGTGCTTGCAGGGGACACGGGGGCCATGACCAAGAGACGCAGTATTTC. Translating gives CACRGHGGHDQETQYF.

This clonotype was counted between two and nine times. The chain couples TRBV6-1 to TRBJ2-2; 7 bases are shared with TRBD1. V shed 3 bases, J shed 5 bases, and the junction held 6 bases outside the gene matches. The CDR3 spans 15 residues. Germline assignment: CDR1 MNHNS and CDR2 SASEGT. CDR3 sequence reads: CASSDRDRWTGELFF. The DNA of the CDR3 is TGTGCCAGCAGTGACCGGGACAGATGGACCGGGGAGCTGTTTTTT.

This clonotype was observed a few times. The junction does not match germline at one end; this may be a read error. J is TRBJ1-6 and V is TRBV30; unclear D gene. Germline CDR1 GTSNPN, CDR2 SVGIG (reference sequence). The CDR3 is 14 residues long. The CDR3 region has the DNA TGTGCCTGGAGTGTACGATGGGAGAGGATCGAGCAGTACTTT. As protein: CAWSVRWERIEQYF.

This clonotype has at least ten counts. The genes are TRBV6-1 and TRBJ1-4; no firm D call. The germline CDR1 and CDR2 sequences are MNHNS and SASEGT. This CDR3 spans 14 amino acids. In DNA form, the CDR3 reads TGTGTGTCGAGGGAGCAACAACGGAATGAAAAACTGTTTTTT. This translates into CVSREQQRNEKLFF.

The V gene is TRBV6-5, the J gene TRBJ2-2; D may be TRBD1 (5 bases). The DNA end is a closer match to TRBJ2-3, so the J assignment may be wrong. Germline V gene data show CDR1 as MNHEY and CDR2 as SVGAGI. This CDR3 region has 16 residues. The CDR3 spells CASSYVGAQGTGTQYF. The CDR3 DNA is TGTGCCAGCAGTTACGTTGGGGCTCAAGGCACCGGTACGCAGTATTTT.

The sample holds many counts of this clonotype. V and J are TRBV6-1 and TRBJ2-2; D possibly corresponds to TRBD2 (5 bases). The germline V gene has CDR1 MNHNS and CDR2 SASEGT. CDR3 length equals 14 residues. Between the trimmed V and J ends, which lost 1 base and 6 bases, there was a span of 9 bases. This CDR3 is CASSEGIGAGELFF. The CDR3 coding sequence is TGTGCCAGCAGTGAAGGAATCGGGGCCGGGGAGCTGTTTTTT.

This clonotype came up many times. This sequence joins TRBV6-6 and TRBJ2-1, with D unresolved. Judging by the DNA end, TRBJ2-7 fits better; the J call may be wrong. The CDR3 extends over 14 amino acids. Germline values: CDR1 MNHNY, CDR2 SVGAGI (reference sequence). This CDR3 is CASSYSGFSYEQYF. In DNA, the CDR3 is TGTGCCAGCAGTTACTCAGGATTTTCCTACGAGCAGTACTTC.

This clonotype was seen repeatedly, ten times or more. This chain uses TRBV6-5 with TRBJ1-2, with D possibly TRBD1 on 6 matching bases. The CDR3 loop spans 14 amino acids. V lost 2 bases to trimming and J lost 8 bases, with 15 bases between them. Germline loops: CDR1 MNHEY, CDR2 SVGAGI. CDR3 loop: CASSYMTGRGGYTF. The CDR3, as DNA: TGTGCCAGCAGTTACATGACAGGTCGTGGGGGCTACACCTTC.

The chain uses TRBV10-3 and TRBJ2-3; 8 bases are a match to TRBD2. CDR3 size: 13 residues. Per the germline V gene, CDR1 is ENHRY and CDR2 is SYGVKD. After removal of 11 bases from V and 4 bases from J, the junction contained 8 bases not matched to a gene. CDR3 loop: CAAGGSFPDTQYF. Here the CDR3 DNA reads TGTGCCGCGGGGGGTTCGTTTCCAGATACGCAGTATTTT.

This clonotype has at least ten counts. The chain recombines TRBV6-5 with TRBJ2-2; 8 nucleotides align to TRBD1. The V and J ends lost 4 bases and 4 bases, in that order; junction bases with no gene match: 8. Germline V gene sequence: CDR1 MNHEY, CDR2 SVGAGI. The CDR3 length is 16 residues. In DNA, the CDR3 is TGTGCCAGCAGTTCCAATCCGACAGGGGCCACCGGGGAGCTGTTTTTT. Protein: CASSSNPTGATGELFF.

This clonotype was detected once. This chain connects TRBV27 to TRBJ2-4; D uncertain. The CDR3 runs to 14 residues. Germline V gene lookup returns CDR1 MNHEY and CDR2 SMNVEV (reference sequence). V lost 11 bases and J 13 bases, leaving 27 bases between the germline ends. The CDR3 coding sequence is TGTGCCGGCAAGCGAATGTGGGCCAAAAACACGCAGTACTTC. This sequence encodes CAGKRMWAKNTQYF.

This clonotype has only one observation. The rearrangement joins TRBV7-2 to TRBJ2-7; TRBD1 might be the D (6 bases). The CDR3 has 15 amino acids. Trimming cost V 3 bases and J 0 bases, with 12 bases left between them. CDR1 and CDR2 from the germline V gene are SGHTA and FQGNSA. In nucleotides, the CDR3 is TGTGCCAGCAGCTTCTTCCGGACAGACTCCTACGAGCAGTACTTC. Translation: CASSFFRTDSYEQYF.

This clonotype turned up a few times. The chain uses TRBV6-5 and TRBJ1-6; D unresolved. Germline V gene lookup returns CDR1 MNHEY and CDR2 SVGAGI. V shed 4 bases and J shed 7 bases, with 8 bases lying between them. CDR3 length: 13 amino acids. The CDR3: CASSFFINSPLHF. CDR3 coding DNA: TGTGCCAGCAGTTTCTTCATAAATTCACCCCTCCACTTT.

This rearrangement joins TRBV6-1 to TRBJ2-5; 9 nucleotides line up with TRBD2. Per the germline V gene, CDR1 is MNHNS and CDR2 is SASEGT. This CDR3 is built from 16 residues. The ends lost 7 bases at V and 4 bases at J; junction bases unmatched: 13. The CDR3 DNA follows: TGTGCCAGCACGGGTAGCGGGGGCCGTGACCCAGAGACCCAGTACTTC. It is translated as CASTGSGGRDPETQYF.